This entry concerns a single TCR beta chain. Assay used: immunoSEQ multiplex PCR; TCRdb lists only in-frame clones, some missing. The profile shows more than 85,000 clones, around nine tenths of them singletons. The sample belongs to a study of T cell responses to AZD1222 COVID-19 vaccine. The clonotype was recovered from an adult in good health. Sequencing used peripheral blood, obtained on day 0 of AZD1222 vaccination.

CDR3 loop: CASSSNPAGGLHNEQFF. The CDR3 DNA sequence: TGCGCCAGCAGCTCCAACCCAGCGGGAGGGCTCCACAATGAGCAGTTCTTC. The chain carries TRBV5-1 and TRBJ2-1; 10 bases are shared with TRBD2. The junction had 11 bases not matched to a gene; V was cut back by 3 bases and J by 5 bases. This CDR3 is 17 amino acids long. The germline CDR1 and CDR2 sequences are SGHRS and YFSETQ.